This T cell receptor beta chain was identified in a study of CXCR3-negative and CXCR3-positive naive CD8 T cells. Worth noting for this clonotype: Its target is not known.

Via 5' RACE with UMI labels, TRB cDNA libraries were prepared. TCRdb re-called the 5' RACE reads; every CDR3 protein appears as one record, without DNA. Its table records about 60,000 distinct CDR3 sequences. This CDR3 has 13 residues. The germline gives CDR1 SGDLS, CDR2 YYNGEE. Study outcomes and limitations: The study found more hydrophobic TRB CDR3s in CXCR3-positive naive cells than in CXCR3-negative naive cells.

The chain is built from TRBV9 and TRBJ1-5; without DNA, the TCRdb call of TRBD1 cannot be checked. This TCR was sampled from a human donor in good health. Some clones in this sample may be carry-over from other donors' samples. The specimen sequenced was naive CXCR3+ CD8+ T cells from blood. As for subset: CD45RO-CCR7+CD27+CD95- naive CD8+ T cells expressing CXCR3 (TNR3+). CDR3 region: CASGQSGRQPQHF.